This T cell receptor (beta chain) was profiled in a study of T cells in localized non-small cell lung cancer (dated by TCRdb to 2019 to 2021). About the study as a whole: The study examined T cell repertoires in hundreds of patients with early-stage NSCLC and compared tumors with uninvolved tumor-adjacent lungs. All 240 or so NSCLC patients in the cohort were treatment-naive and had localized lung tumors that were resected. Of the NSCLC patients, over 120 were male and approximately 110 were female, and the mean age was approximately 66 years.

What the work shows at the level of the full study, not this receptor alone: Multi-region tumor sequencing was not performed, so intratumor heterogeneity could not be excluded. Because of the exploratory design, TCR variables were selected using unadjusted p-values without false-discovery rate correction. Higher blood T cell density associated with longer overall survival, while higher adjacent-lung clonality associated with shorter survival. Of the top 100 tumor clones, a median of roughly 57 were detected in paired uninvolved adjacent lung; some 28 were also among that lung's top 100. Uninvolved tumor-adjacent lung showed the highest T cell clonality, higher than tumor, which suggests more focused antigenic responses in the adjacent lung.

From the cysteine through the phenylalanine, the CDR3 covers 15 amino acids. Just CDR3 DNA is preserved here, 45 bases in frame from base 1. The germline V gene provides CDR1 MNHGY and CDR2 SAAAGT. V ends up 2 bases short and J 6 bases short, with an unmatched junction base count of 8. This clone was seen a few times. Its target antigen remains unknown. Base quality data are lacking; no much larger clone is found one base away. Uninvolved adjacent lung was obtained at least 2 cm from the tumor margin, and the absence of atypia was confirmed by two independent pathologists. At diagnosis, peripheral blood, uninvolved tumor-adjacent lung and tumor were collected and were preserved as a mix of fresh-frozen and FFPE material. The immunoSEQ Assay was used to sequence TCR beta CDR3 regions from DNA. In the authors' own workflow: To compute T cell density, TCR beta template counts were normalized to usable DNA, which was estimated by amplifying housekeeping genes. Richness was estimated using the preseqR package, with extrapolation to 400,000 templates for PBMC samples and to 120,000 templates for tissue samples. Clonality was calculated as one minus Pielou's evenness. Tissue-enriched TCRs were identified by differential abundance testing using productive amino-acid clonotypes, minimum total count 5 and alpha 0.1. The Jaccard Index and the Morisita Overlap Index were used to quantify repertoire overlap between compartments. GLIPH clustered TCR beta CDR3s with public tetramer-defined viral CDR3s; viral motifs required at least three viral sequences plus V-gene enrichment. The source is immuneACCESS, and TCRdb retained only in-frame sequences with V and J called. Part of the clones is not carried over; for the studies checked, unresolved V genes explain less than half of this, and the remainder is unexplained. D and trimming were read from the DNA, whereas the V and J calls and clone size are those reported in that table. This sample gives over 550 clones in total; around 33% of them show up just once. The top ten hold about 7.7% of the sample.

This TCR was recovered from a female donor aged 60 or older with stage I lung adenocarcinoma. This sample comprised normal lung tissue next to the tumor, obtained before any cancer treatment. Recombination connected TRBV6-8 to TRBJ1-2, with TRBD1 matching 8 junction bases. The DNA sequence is TGTGCCAGCAGTTACCGCGGACAGGGCTTTCATGGCTACACCTTC. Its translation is CASSYRGQGFHGYTF.